This T cell receptor (beta chain) was retrieved from a study of T cell responses to AZD1222 COVID-19 vaccine. CDR1 and CDR2 (germline): MDHEN, SYDVKM. The CDR3 is 14 amino acids. The trim removed 3 bases at V and 8 bases at J, leaving 3 bases unmatched. Profiled with immunoSEQ multiplex PCR; TCRdb holds only in-frame clones, not every one. Found here are 200,000 or so clones, around 93% of them singletons; the top ten hold about 9.3%. A note on this clone: The target antigen is unknown.

Broader study findings: Among those given AZD1222, only six were seropositive at baseline. The study found vaccine-associated CD4 TCRs spanning spike, dominant at 160-218 and 743-854. The donor group comprised mostly white British people and more females; the analysis possibly underestimated clonal diversity.

Material: peripheral blood, obtained on day 0 of AZD1222 vaccination. The TCR originated in an adult in good health. V usage is TRBV28 and J usage is TRBJ1-4; 10 nucleotides match TRBD1. The CDR3 nucleotides are TGTGCCAGCAGTTTGACAGGGGGCTGGGAAAAACTGTTTTTT. Protein sequence: CASSLTGGWEKLFF.